This entry lists 28 T cell receptor beta chains sequenced from one sample in a study of shared clonotypes between healthy human individuals. The assay was immunoSEQ multiplex PCR, and TCRdb's table has in-frame clones only and misses some. Among millions of clones listed, roughly 91% were seen once. The naive CD8 fraction comprised CD45RO-negative cells positively selected for CCR7 and excluded terminally differentiated effector memory CD45RA+ cells. The specimen was naive CD8+ T cells from PBMCs. These receptors originate from a man aged 18 to 30 in good health. Some clones in this sample may be carry-over from other donors' samples.

This chain uses TRBV28 with TRBJ2-3; possibly TRBD1 for D (6 bases). Deletions cut 6 bases from V and 3 bases from J, with 16 bases between. This CDR3 is 15 amino acids long. Germline values: CDR1 MDHEN, CDR2 SYDVKM. CDR3 DNA sequence: TGTGCCAGCAGCCCTCAGGGGATGGGAACAGATACGCAGTATTTT. The encoded protein is CASSPQGMGTDTQYF. The full variable domain, completed using reference TRBV28 and TRBJ2-3, is DVKVTQSSRYLVKRTGEKVFLECVQDMDHENMFWYRQDPGLGLRLIYFSYDVKMKEKGDIPEGYSVSREKKERFSLILESASTNQTSMYLCASSPQGMGTDTQYFGPGTRLTVL.

The J gene is TRBJ2-3, the V gene TRBV28; 10 nucleotides align to TRBD2. Germline V gene lookup returns CDR1 MDHEN and CDR2 SYDVKM. The CDR3 runs 19 residues. With V trimmed by 3 bases and J by 2 bases, 14 bases remained unmatched. For the CDR3, the DNA is TGTGCCAGCAGTTTTGCCCTAGCGGGGGAGCTACAGGCCACAGATACGCAGTATTTT. It codes for CASSFALAGELQATDTQYF.

The gene calls are TRBV6-5 and TRBJ1-2; tentatively, D is TRBD1 (5 bases). V lost 6 bases to trimming and J lost 5 bases, with 16 bases between them. Germline lookup yields CDR1 MNHEY and CDR2 SVGAGI. This CDR3 spans 14 amino acids. DNA of the CDR3: TGTGCCAGCAGACCCCGGGGCGGGTGGTATGGCTACACCTTC. Its protein is CASRPRGGWYGYTF.

The CDR3: CASSYRGWYGYTF. DNA for the CDR3: TGTGCCAGCAGTTACAGGGGCTGGTATGGCTACACCTTC. This chain joins TRBV6-5 and TRBJ1-2; D might be TRBD1 (5 bases). V was shortened by 2 bases and J by 5 bases, with 9 bases between the two germline ends. The CDR3 length is 13 residues. From germline, CDR1 is MNHEY and CDR2 SVGAGI.

V is TRBV2 and J is TRBJ2-5, with TRBD1 matching 9 bases. The CDR3 totals 14 residues. V gave up 6 bases and J gave up 4 bases; unmatched junction bases: 6. Germline V gene data show CDR1 as SNHLY and CDR2 as FYNNEI. CDR3 coding DNA: TGTGCCAGCAGAAGACCGGGACAGGGAGAGACCCAGTACTTC. This gives the protein CASRRPGQGETQYF. Variable domain in full (rest from reference TRBV2 and TRBJ2-5): EPEVTQTPSHQVTQMGQEVILRCVPISNHLYFYWYRQILGQKVEFLVSFYNNEISEKSEIFDDQFSVERPDGSNFTLKIRSTKLEDSAMYFCASRRPGQGETQYFGPGTRLLVL.

The chain employs TRBV7-9 and TRBJ1-3; no clear D gene. The V end was cut by 3 bases, the J end by 4 bases, with 10 bases between. Per the germline V gene, CDR1 is SEHNR and CDR2 is FQNEAQ (reference sequence). The CDR3 is 14 amino acids. This CDR3 reads CASSFAGFGNTIYF. The CDR3 DNA reads TGTGCCAGCAGCTTTGCGGGGTTCGGAAACACCATATATTTT.

This chain links TRBV7-9 with TRBJ2-1, with 9 nucleotides matching TRBD1. Per germline, CDR1 SEHNR and CDR2 FQNEAQ (reference sequence). This CDR3 has 16 amino acids. The V and J ends lost 5 bases and 9 bases, in that order; junction bases with no gene match: 14. The CDR3 sequence: CASSHPGTGYEGEQFF. CDR3 in DNA: TGTGCCAGCAGCCACCCCGGGACAGGGTATGAGGGTGAGCAGTTCTTC.

The chain joins TRBV30 to TRBJ1-2; 7 bases align to TRBD1. Germline loops: CDR1 GTSNPN, CDR2 SVGIG (reference sequence). This CDR3 has 11 residues. The V gene end was trimmed by 6 bases and the J gene end by 7 bases; junction bases not matched to a gene: 5. CDR3 loop: CACRQGGGYTF. The CDR3 nucleotides read TGTGCCTGCCGGCAGGGGGGTGGCTACACCTTC.

The rearrangement links TRBV29-1 to TRBJ2-3; no firm D call. Germline CDR1 SQVTM, CDR2 ANQGSEA. V lost 6 bases and J lost 10, with 17 bases in between. This CDR3 has 12 residues. DNA of the CDR3: TGCAGCGTGCCGACCGGAATTGATGCGCAGTATTTT. This encodes CSVPTGIDAQYF.

Only one count was recorded for this clone. The rearrangement links TRBV28 to TRBJ2-4, with 8 bases matching TRBD1. Trimming took 6 bases from V and 0 from J; bases not matched to a gene: 10. Germline CDR1 and CDR2: MDHEN and SYDVKM. The CDR3 is made up of 17 amino acids. The chain's CDR3 is CASSGTGLQLAKNIQYF. The CDR3 nucleotides are TGTGCCAGCAGCGGGACAGGACTACAACTAGCCAAAAACATTCAGTACTTC.

This rearrangement joins TRBV28 to TRBJ2-2, with D maybe TRBD2 (5 bases). V lost 5 bases and J lost 6, with 37 bases in between. The CDR3 length is 22 residues. The germline CDR1 and CDR2 sequences are MDHEN and SYDVKM. The CDR3: CASSPGRGETPSPRLRAGELFF. The CDR3 nucleotides read TGTGCCAGCAGTCCCGGCCGTGGGGAAACACCATCTCCGAGGTTGAGGGCCGGGGAGCTGTTTTTT.

The genes are TRBV9 and TRBJ2-7, with 10 nucleotides matching TRBD2. The CDR3 extends over 13 amino acids. Germline V gene lookup returns CDR1 SGDLS and CDR2 YYNGEE. V shed 6 bases, J shed 4 bases, and the junction held 4 bases outside the gene matches. The CDR3: CASNPSGRYEQYF. DNA of the CDR3: TGTGCCAGCAATCCTAGCGGGAGATACGAGCAGTACTTC.

The chain employs TRBV28 and TRBJ2-5; unclear D gene. With 2 bases removed from V and 2 bases from J, the gap between germline ends came to 15 bases. CDR1 and CDR2 from the germline V gene are MDHEN and SYDVKM. CDR3 length: 16 amino acids. In DNA form, the CDR3 reads TGTGCCAGCAGTTTAACTCCACTCGCGGCTCAAGAGACCCAGTACTTC. Protein product: CASSLTPLAAQETQYF.

The CDR3 protein is CASSPSGLAGDRHQDTQYF. The DNA for the CDR3 is TGTGCCAGCAGTCCAAGTGGACTAGCGGGAGATCGGCATCAAGATACGCAGTATTTT. The chain links TRBV27 to TRBJ2-3, with 13 nucleotides matching TRBD2. Losses at the gene ends were 5 bases for V and 5 bases for J; bases not matched to a gene: 16. CDR1 is MNHEY and CDR2 is SMNVEV in the germline V gene (reference sequence). The length of the CDR3 is 19 residues.

The chain employs TRBV9 and TRBJ2-7; 8 nucleotides match TRBD2. The CDR3 covers 15 residues. The V gene end was trimmed by 3 bases and the J gene end by 5 bases; junction bases not matched to a gene: 10. Looked up from germline, CDR1 is SGDLS and CDR2 is YYNGEE. As DNA, the CDR3 is TGTGCCAGCAGCGCATCGGGGACTAGTTCGGACGAGCAGTACTTC. Protein product: CASSASGTSSDEQYF.

The CDR3 loop is CASSLSYGNTIYF. In DNA, the CDR3 is TGTGCCAGCAGCTTATCGTACGGAAACACCATATATTTT. This chain uses TRBV11-3 with TRBJ1-3; no firm D call. The CDR3 loop spans 13 amino acids. The V gene's germline CDR1 is SGHNT and CDR2 YENEEA. Trimming took off 2 bases at V and 4 bases at J, with 6 bases between the two ends.

This chain connects TRBV9 to TRBJ2-5; D may be TRBD2 (6 bases). This CDR3 has 15 amino acids. The germline gives CDR1 SGDLS, CDR2 YYNGEE. The germline V and J ends were trimmed by 4 bases and 1 base, with 14 bases remaining between them. CDR3 DNA sequence: TGTGCCAGCAGCTCCTTCGCGGGAATCCAAGAGACCCAGTACTTC. Protein sequence: CASSSFAGIQETQYF.

The chain has TRBV28 and TRBJ1-4; no reliable D call. The CDR3 has 12 amino acids. V was pared by 6 bases and J by 5 bases, with 7 bases between. Germline V gene data show CDR1 as MDHEN and CDR2 as SYDVKM. In DNA form, the CDR3 reads TGTGCCAGCAGCCCCCCGAATGAAAAACTGTTTTTT. Amino acids: CASSPPNEKLFF.

This chain connects TRBV28 to TRBJ1-5; tentatively, D is TRBD1 (5 bases). V lost 8 bases to trimming and J lost 4 bases, with 18 bases between them. From germline, CDR1 is MDHEN and CDR2 SYDVKM. The CDR3 contains 15 residues. In nucleotides, the CDR3 is TGTGCCAGCGTTGACAGTCGATTAAGTAATCAGCCCCAGCATTTT. Translation: CASVDSRLSNQPQHF.

This chain connects TRBV6-5 to TRBJ1-1; the D gene is possibly TRBD1 (6 bases). This CDR3 has 13 residues. From germline, CDR1 is MNHEY and CDR2 SVGAGI. V was clipped by 5 bases and J by 5 bases, with 12 bases between them. CDR3 residues: CASSATGLTEAFF. CDR3 in DNA: TGTGCCAGCAGTGCTACAGGGTTAACTGAAGCTTTCTTT.

The genes are TRBV19 and TRBJ1-2; TRBD1 might be the D (6 bases). Trimming left V 5 bases short and J 4 bases short, with 11 bases between. From germline, CDR1 is LNHDA and CDR2 SQIVND (reference sequence). The CDR3 runs 13 residues. The CDR3 DNA follows: TGTGCCAGTAGTGAGACAGGTCTCTATGGCTACACCTTC. Protein product: CASSETGLYGYTF.

The chain joins TRBV9 to TRBJ2-3; 10 bases are shared with TRBD2. After removal of 3 bases from V and 7 bases from J, the junction contained 11 bases not matched to a gene. The CDR3 consists of 16 residues. The germline CDR1 and CDR2 sequences are SGDLS and YYNGEE. CDR3 DNA: TGTGCCAGCAGCGCTGGGTCTAGCGGGAGTCTATATACGCAGTATTTT. Residues: CASSAGSSGSLYTQYF.

The gene calls are TRBV4-3 and TRBJ2-7; TRBD1 matches 8 bases. The CDR3 extends over 17 amino acids. With V trimmed by 2 bases and J by 5 bases, 14 bases remained unmatched. Germline-derived CDR1 and CDR2 are LGHNA and YSLEER. The CDR3 loop is CASSQYYRQGNGNEQYF. CDR3 in DNA: TGCGCCAGCAGCCAATATTACCGACAGGGGAACGGGAACGAGCAGTACTTC.

The rearrangement links TRBV5-4 to TRBJ2-1; 7 bases are a match to TRBD1. The CDR3 consists of 15 residues. J gave up 9 bases and V 4 bases, and 13 bases lay outside the gene matches. Per germline, CDR1 SGHNT and CDR2 YYREEE (reference sequence). CDR3 nucleotides: TGTGCCAGCAGCCATAACAGGGGATGGTCGGGTGAGCAGTTCTTC. Residues: CASSHNRGWSGEQFF.

The CDR3 here is CASSETETQYF. In DNA form, the CDR3 reads TGTGCCAGCAGTGAAACAGAGACCCAGTACTTC. The chain couples TRBV25-1 to TRBJ2-5; D gene unclear. The length of the CDR3 is 11 residues. Germline CDR1 MGHDK, CDR2 SYGVNS. V shed 2 bases and J shed 4 bases, with 2 bases lying between them.

CDR3 sequence reads: CASSGLGPGTYEQYF. The CDR3 coding sequence is TGTGCCAGCAGTGGCCTCGGGCCGGGGACCTACGAGCAGTACTTC. V and J are TRBV25-1 and TRBJ2-7, with D possibly matching TRBD2 (5 bases). The CDR3 has 15 residues. Germline V CDR1 and CDR2: MGHDK, SYGVNS. The germline V and J ends were trimmed by 4 bases and 2 bases, with 15 bases remaining between them.

The chain joins TRBV27 to TRBJ2-3; no clear D gene. Germline lookup yields CDR1 MNHEY and CDR2 SMNVEV (reference sequence). The CDR3 is 14 amino acids. Trimming removed 1 base from V and 6 bases from J, with 11 bases in between. CDR3 protein: CASSLLVVGDTQYF. CDR3 DNA sequence: TGTGCCAGCAGTTTATTGGTAGTTGGGGATACGCAGTATTTT.

This sequence joins TRBV30 and TRBJ2-7; 7 bases match TRBD1. The junction had 7 bases not matched to a gene; V was cut back by 3 bases and J by 2 bases. Germline V gene sequence: CDR1 GTSNPN, CDR2 SVGIG (reference sequence). The CDR3 covers 14 residues. In DNA form, the CDR3 reads TGTGCCTGGAGAGTCAGGGGGAGCCCCTACGAGCAGTACTTC. Translation: CAWRVRGSPYEQYF.